This TCR beta chain was recorded in a study of response to subunit inactivated influenza vaccine. This clonotype was picked up a small number of times. The target antigen is unknown. This CDR3 is 13 amino acids long. Trimming removed 6 bases from V and 4 bases from J; junction bases left unmatched: 4. Germline CDR1 reads MDHEN; CDR2 reads SYDVKM. Study findings and constraints: The authors proposed limited new T cell recruitment per seasonal influenza vaccination.

TCRdb reanalysed the RT-PCR reads using MiXCR and keeps one entry per CDR3 protein. The data show a few hundred thousand distinct CDR3 sequences, roughly 20% seen once. The sequencing here drew on PBMCs from blood, taken approximately 22 months after vaccination. The V gene is TRBV28, the J gene TRBJ1-2; TRBD1 agrees at 8 bases. The receptor comes from a man aged 50 to 69 who received an inactivated influenza vaccine. This chain's CDR3 is CASRAGGFYGYTF. The CDR3 DNA follows: TGTGCCAGCAGGGCAGGGGGCTTCTATGGCTACACCTTC.